The clone carrying this T cell receptor (beta chain) has at least ten counts. There were TCR beta CDR3 regions amplified from RNA transcripts. A first-round RT-PCR of the TCR CDR3 used the HTBI primer set. TCRdb reanalysed the multiplex PCR reads using MiXCR and keeps one entry per CDR3 protein. The sample holds a few hundred thousand distinct CDR3 sequences, 46% seen once. The data originate from a study of T cells in Graves' hyperthyroidism and ophthalmopathy. The clonotype was recovered from a woman aged 18-35 years with Graves' hyperthyroidism. Sequences were obtained from peripheral blood or thyroid tissue (not recorded which).

In DNA, the CDR3 is TGTGCCAGCAGTTACTTAGGGACAGGGACGGAGGGCTACACCTTC. Encoded protein: CASSYLGTGTEGYTF. The genes are TRBV6-5 and TRBJ1-2; TRBD1 matches at 9 bases. This CDR3 is 15 amino acids long. V gave up 1 base and J gave up 8 bases; unmatched junction bases: 8. CDR1 is MNHEY, CDR2 SVGAGI, per germline.